Each of the 15 T cell receptor beta chains below was sequenced from the same sample in a study of PD-L1 blockade in urothelial cancer. Generated by immunoSEQ multiplex PCR, the TCRdb table keeps only in-frame clones and is missing some. The table includes 29,000 or so clones, approximately 87% detected once. The specimen was PBMCs, collected around atezolizumab (anti-PD-L1) treatment. Source of these receptors: a man aged 50 to 60 with urothelial cancer.

The chain combines TRBV10-3 with TRBJ1-1, with 9 bases identical to TRBD1. The CDR3 is 16 residues long. V was pared by 3 bases and J by 1 base, with 6 bases of the junction left unmatched. Germline assignment: CDR1 ENHRY and CDR2 SYGVKD. The CDR3: CAISERTGAPNTEAFF. The CDR3 DNA follows: TGTGCCATCAGTGAAAGGACAGGGGCGCCGAACACTGAAGCTTTCTTT.

V usage is TRBV9 and J usage is TRBJ2-7, with TRBD2 identical over 12 bases. Losses at the gene ends were 0 bases for V and 4 bases for J; bases not matched to a gene: 5. CDR1 is SGDLS and CDR2 is YYNGEE in the germline V gene. The CDR3 has 16 amino acids. CDR3 residues: CASSVEGLAGFYEQYF. Here the CDR3 DNA reads TGTGCCAGCAGCGTAGAAGGACTAGCGGGGTTTTACGAGCAGTACTTC.

V usage is TRBV6-1 and J usage is TRBJ1-2, with a tentative D call TRBD1 (6 bases). The ends were cut back, 4 bases at V and 8 bases at J, with 20 bases in the middle. Germline V gene data show CDR1 as MNHNS and CDR2 as SASEGT. The CDR3 runs to 15 residues. The CDR3 region has the DNA TGTGCCAGCAGTGGGGTTCGAACAGGGTTTGTCGGCTACACCTTC. The encoded protein is CASSGVRTGFVGYTF.

This chain uses TRBV6-4 with TRBJ1-2; the D gene is possibly TRBD1 (6 bases). Germline V gene sequence: CDR1 MRHNA, CDR2 SNTAGT. The CDR3 runs 15 residues. V gave up 5 bases and J gave up 0 bases, with 13 bases separating them. For the CDR3, the DNA is TGTGCCAGCAGTCCCCGGGACACATCTAACTATGGCTACACCTTC. Its translation: CASSPRDTSNYGYTF.

The J gene is TRBJ1-1, the V gene TRBV29-1; 12 positions agree with TRBD1. V trimming: 1 base; J trimming: 6 bases; junction bases outside the gene matches: 0. CDR1 and CDR2 (germline): SQVTM, ANQGSEA. This CDR3 comprises 13 residues. The chain's CDR3 is CSVEGDRGPEAFF. In DNA form, the CDR3 reads TGCAGCGTTGAAGGGGACAGGGGGCCTGAAGCTTTCTTT.

The chain carries TRBV7-2 and TRBJ1-3; D is unclear. The V gene lost 0 bases and the J gene lost 1 base, with 7 bases spanning the gap. The CDR3 sequence is 15 residues long. Germline V gene sequence: CDR1 SGHTA, CDR2 FQGNSA. CDR3 bases: TGTGCCAGCAGCTTAGCGAGGTTATCTGGAAACACCATATATTTT. Translated, it gives CASSLARLSGNTIYF.

J is TRBJ2-2 and V is TRBV5-6, with D unresolved. The CDR3 consists of 13 residues. Trimming took 4 bases from V and 4 from J, leaving 8 bases between them. Germline CDR1 SGHDT, CDR2 YYEEEE. The CDR3 region has the DNA TGTGCCAGCAGCCCCGCGATCACCGGGGAGCTGTTTTTT. This sequence encodes CASSPAITGELFF.

The CDR3 DNA sequence: TGTGCCAGTAGTAACCAGAAAACAGGGGATGGGACAGATACGCAGTATTTT. This encodes CASSNQKTGDGTDTQYF. V usage is TRBV19 and J usage is TRBJ2-3, with 7 bases matching TRBD1. Germline V lookup: CDR1 LNHDA, CDR2 SQIVND (reference sequence). The CDR3 has 17 amino acids. The trim removed 4 bases at V and 3 bases at J, leaving 13 bases unmatched.

This chain connects TRBV30 to TRBJ2-7, with 11 bases that match TRBD2. CDR1 GTSNPN and CDR2 SVGIG come from the germline V gene (reference sequence). The J segment lost 4 bases and the V segment lost 4 bases, leaving 9 bases of the junction unmatched. The CDR3 length is 15 residues. CDR3 region: CAWKLAGGFGYEQYF. In DNA form, the CDR3 reads TGTGCCTGGAAATTAGCGGGAGGGTTTGGTTACGAGCAGTACTTC.

This clone was seen a few times. The genes are TRBV6-1 and TRBJ2-5, with 8 bases aligning to TRBD2. V gave up 6 bases and J gave up 5 bases; unmatched junction bases: 8. CDR1 and CDR2 (germline): MNHNS, SASEGT. The CDR3 extends over 14 amino acids. In nucleotides, the CDR3 is TGTGCCAGCAGCCCGGGACTAGTTAGGGAGACCCAGTACTTC. Its translation: CASSPGLVRETQYF.

This chain joins TRBV10-3 and TRBJ2-4; possible D gene TRBD2, 6 bases. The V end lost 5 bases, the J end lost 7 bases, and 12 bases lay between the germline ends. The CDR3 contains 13 residues. Germline CDR1 is ENHRY and CDR2 is SYGVKD. The CDR3 is CAISPGVGNIQYF. The CDR3 nucleotides read TGTGCCATCAGTCCGGGAGTTGGTAACATTCAGTACTTC.

DNA for the CDR3: TGTGCCAGCAAGCGCCCGGGGTCGAACACTGAAGCTTTCTTT. Its translation: CASKRPGSNTEAFF. The chain carries TRBV6-5 and TRBJ1-1; D is undetermined. There are 14 residues in the CDR3. Trimming removed 7 bases at V and 1 base at J, with 13 bases between. CDR1 and CDR2 from the germline V gene are MNHEY and SVGAGI.

The rearrangement uses TRBV7-2 and TRBJ2-5; D is undetermined. There are 12 residues in the CDR3. Germline lookup yields CDR1 SGHTA and CDR2 FQGNSA. V lost 5 bases to trimming and J lost 6 bases, with 10 bases between them. CDR3: CASSAYEKTQYF. CDR3 DNA: TGTGCCAGCAGCGCATACGAGAAGACCCAGTACTTC.

This chain connects TRBV2 to TRBJ2-1, with 12 nucleotides matching TRBD2. From germline, CDR1 is SNHLY and CDR2 FYNNEI. J gave up 8 bases and V 5 bases, and 7 bases lay outside the gene matches. The length of the CDR3 is 15 residues. CDR3 residues: CASSPTSGRGYEQFF. CDR3 DNA sequence: TGTGCCAGCAGTCCGACTAGCGGGAGAGGATATGAGCAGTTCTTC.

This clone was counted between two and nine times. This rearrangement joins TRBV4-1 to TRBJ2-3; 7 bases align to TRBD2. The CDR3 is made up of 16 amino acids. V shed 0 bases, J shed 1 base, and the junction held 4 bases outside the gene matches. CDR1 and CDR2 (germline): MGHRA, YSYEKL. The CDR3 nucleotides are TGCGCCAGCAGCCAAGATTTTGGGGGGGGCACAGATACGCAGTATTTT. It codes for CASSQDFGGGTDTQYF.